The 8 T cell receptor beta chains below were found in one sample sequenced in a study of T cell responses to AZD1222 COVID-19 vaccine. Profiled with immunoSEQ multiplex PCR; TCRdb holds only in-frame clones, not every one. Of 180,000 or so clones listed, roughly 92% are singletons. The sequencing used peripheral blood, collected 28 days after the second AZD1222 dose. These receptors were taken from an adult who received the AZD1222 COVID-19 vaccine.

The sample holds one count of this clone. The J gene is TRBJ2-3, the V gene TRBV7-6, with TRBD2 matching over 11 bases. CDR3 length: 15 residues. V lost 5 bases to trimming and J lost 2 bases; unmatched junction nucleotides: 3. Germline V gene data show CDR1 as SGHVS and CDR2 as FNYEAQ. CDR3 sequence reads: CASSRLAGTTDTQYF. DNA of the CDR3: TGTGCCAGCAGCCGACTAGCGGGGACCACAGATACGCAGTATTTT.

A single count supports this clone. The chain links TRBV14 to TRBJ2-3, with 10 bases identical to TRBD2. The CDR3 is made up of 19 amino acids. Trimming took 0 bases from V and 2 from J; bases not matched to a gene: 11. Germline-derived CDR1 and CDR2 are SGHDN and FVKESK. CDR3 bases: TGTGCCAGCAGCCAAGATTCACTAGCGGGGCCCCTGTCCACAGATACGCAGTATTTT. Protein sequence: CASSQDSLAGPLSTDTQYF.

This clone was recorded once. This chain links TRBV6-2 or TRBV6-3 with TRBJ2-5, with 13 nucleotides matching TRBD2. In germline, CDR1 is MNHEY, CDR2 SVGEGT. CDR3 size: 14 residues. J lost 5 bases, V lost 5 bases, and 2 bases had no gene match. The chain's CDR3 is CASSPGLAGETQYF. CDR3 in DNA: TGTGCCAGCAGTCCGGGACTAGCGGGGGAGACCCAGTACTTC.

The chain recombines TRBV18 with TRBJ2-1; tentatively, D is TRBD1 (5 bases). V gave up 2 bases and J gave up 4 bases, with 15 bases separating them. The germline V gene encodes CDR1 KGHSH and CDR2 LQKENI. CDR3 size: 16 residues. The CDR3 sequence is CASSPEGDMGYNEQFF. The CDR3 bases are TGTGCCAGCTCACCAGAAGGGGATATGGGTTACAATGAGCAGTTCTTC. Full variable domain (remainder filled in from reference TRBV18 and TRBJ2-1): NAGVMQNPRHLVRRRGQEARLRCSPMKGHSHVYWYRQLPEEGLKFMVYLQKENIIDESGMPKERFSAEFPKEGPSILRIQQVVRGDSAAYFCASSPEGDMGYNEQFFGPGTRLTVL.

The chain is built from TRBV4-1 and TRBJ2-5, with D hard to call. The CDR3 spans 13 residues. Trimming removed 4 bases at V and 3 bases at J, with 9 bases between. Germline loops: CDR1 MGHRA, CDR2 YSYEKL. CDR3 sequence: CASSRRYEETQYF. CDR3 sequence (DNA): TGCGCCAGCAGCCGAAGGTACGAAGAGACCCAGTACTTC.

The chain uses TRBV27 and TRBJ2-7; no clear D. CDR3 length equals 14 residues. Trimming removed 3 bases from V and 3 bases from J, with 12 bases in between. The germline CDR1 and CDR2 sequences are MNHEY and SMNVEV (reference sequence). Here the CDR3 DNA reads TGTGCCAGCAGTTTTTTTGGGCCGAGCTACGAGCAGTACTTC. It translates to CASSFFGPSYEQYF.

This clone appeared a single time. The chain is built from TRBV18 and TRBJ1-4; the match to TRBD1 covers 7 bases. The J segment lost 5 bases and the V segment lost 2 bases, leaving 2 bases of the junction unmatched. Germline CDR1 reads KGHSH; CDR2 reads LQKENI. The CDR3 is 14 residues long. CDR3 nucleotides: TGTGCCAGCTCACCAGTACAGGGGAATGAAAAACTGTTTTTT. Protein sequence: CASSPVQGNEKLFF.

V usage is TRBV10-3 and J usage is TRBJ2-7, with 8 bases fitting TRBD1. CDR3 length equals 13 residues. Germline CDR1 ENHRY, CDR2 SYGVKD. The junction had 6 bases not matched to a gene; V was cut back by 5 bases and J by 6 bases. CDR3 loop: CAISPGQGGEQYF. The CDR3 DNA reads TGTGCCATCAGTCCTGGACAGGGCGGCGAGCAGTACTTC.